This T cell receptor beta chain stems from a study of blood T cell repertoires in COVID-19. Germline CDR1 is MNHEY and CDR2 is SMNVEV (reference sequence). This CDR3 is built from 16 residues. V shed 2 bases, J shed 1 base, and the junction held 6 bases outside the gene matches. Sequencing used immunoSEQ multiplex PCR; TCRdb keeps in-frame clones, though not all of them. The sample lists roughly 250,000 clones, 85% to 90% occurring once. All recovered Cohort 3 donors got two negative PCRs, got clearance, or saw symptom resolution. The chain employs TRBV27 and TRBJ2-3; 7 bases align to TRBD2. The TCR originated in a man aged 40-49 years who had recovered from COVID-19. Sequencing input: PBMCs or T cells enriched from blood (not recorded which). The CDR3 loop reads CASSLGASGGTDTQYF. CDR3 bases: TGTGCCAGCAGTTTAGGCGCTAGCGGAGGCACAGATACGCAGTATTTT.